This TCR beta chain was retrieved from a study of blood T cell repertoires in COVID-19. Study members were between roughly 18 and 90 years old and lived in over 20 US regions. Assignment of participants to cohorts was predicated upon participant-reported clinical history. Repertoires were generated with immunoSEQ multiplex PCR, while TCRdb's copy carries only in-frame clones and drops some. Of around 400,000 clones in the sample, 75% to 90% were seen once. V shed 5 bases and J 2 bases; nucleotides not matched to a gene: 3. CDR1 SNHLY and CDR2 FYNNEI come from the germline V gene. The CDR3 loop spans 15 amino acids.

Sequencing was performed on PBMCs or T cells enriched from blood (not recorded which). The source of this sequence is a woman aged 45-59 years who had recovered from COVID-19. The chain couples TRBV2 to TRBJ2-3, with 11 bases identical to TRBD2. The DNA of the CDR3 is TGTGCCAGCAGTTTGACTAGCGGGAACACAGATACGCAGTATTTT. Its protein product is CASSLTSGNTDTQYF.